The 13 T cell receptor beta chains reported below all come from one sample, sequenced in a study of blood T cell repertoires in COVID-19. The data were produced by immunoSEQ multiplex PCR, yet TCRdb's version contains in-frame clones alone and is incomplete. The profile shows 450,000 to 500,000 clones, approximately 83% of them singletons. Source material: peripheral blood. The receptors here all came from a human donor in a cohort sampled during active COVID-19.

This clone was counted a few times. Different DNA sequences within this sample yield the same CDR3. V and J are TRBV19 and TRBJ1-1, with D possibly being TRBD1 (5 bases). Trimming stripped 9 bases from V and 2 bases from J, with 10 bases between. Germline CDR1 reads LNHDA; CDR2 reads SQIVND (reference sequence). The CDR3 is made up of 12 amino acids. The CDR3 DNA reads TGTGCCAGCTCCAGGGTAAACACTGAAGCTTTCTTT. This codes for CASSRVNTEAFF.

This clone was counted only a few times. The chain uses TRBV5-4 and TRBJ1-5; 7 bases agree with TRBD1. Germline trimming cut 0 bases from V and 9 bases from J; bases unmatched to any gene: 3. This CDR3 is 13 amino acids long. Per the germline V gene, CDR1 is SGHNT and CDR2 is YYREEE (reference sequence). Written as DNA, the CDR3 is TGTGCCAGCAGCTTGGGCGGGGACAGGCCCCAGCATTTT. It codes for CASSLGGDRPQHF.

The chain employs TRBV5-1 and TRBJ2-7; D is perhaps TRBD1 (6 bases). This CDR3 contains 13 residues. V dropped 2 bases and J dropped 6 bases, with 12 bases sitting between them. Germline V gene sequence: CDR1 SGHRS, CDR2 YFSETQ. The CDR3 here is CASSFTGSGEQYF. The CDR3 DNA is TGCGCCAGCAGCTTTACAGGGTCGGGCGAGCAGTACTTC.

V usage is TRBV12-5 and J usage is TRBJ2-2, with 8 positions matching TRBD2. J gave up 6 bases and V 2 bases, and 20 bases lay outside the gene matches. The CDR3 has 20 residues. Germline CDR1 and CDR2: LGHNT and FRNRAP. The CDR3 spells CASGLPQGGISGRSPGELFF. CDR3 in DNA: TGTGCTAGTGGTTTGCCGCAAGGGGGGATAAGCGGGAGATCCCCCGGGGAGCTGTTTTTT.

V gene TRBV28 combines with J gene TRBJ1-2; TRBD1 aligns across 8 bases. Germline V gene sequence: CDR1 MDHEN, CDR2 SYDVKM. The CDR3 is 14 amino acids. V gave up 6 bases and J gave up 2 bases; unmatched junction bases: 5. CDR3 residues: CASRTGQGNYGYTF. The CDR3 DNA follows: TGTGCCAGCAGGACCGGACAGGGCAACTATGGCTACACCTTC.

This chain uses TRBV29-1 with TRBJ2-5; tentative D call: TRBD2 (5 bases). V lost 6 bases to trimming and J lost 4 bases, with 12 bases between them. Germline V lookup: CDR1 SQVTM, CDR2 ANQGSEA. The CDR3 length is 12 residues. The CDR3 DNA follows: TGCAGCGTGAGCGGATGGGGAGAGACCCAGTACTTC. Its translation is CSVSGWGETQYF.

V usage is TRBV12-3 or TRBV12-4 and J usage is TRBJ2-2; maybe TRBD2 (5 bases). Trimming cost V 5 bases and J 4 bases, with 8 bases left between them. This CDR3 is built from 13 residues. CDR3 DNA sequence: TGTGCCAGCAGTCTTACTAGCACCGGGGAGCTGTTTTTT. Protein: CASSLTSTGELFF.

Regarding this clone: The same CDR3 can be traced to other DNA sequences in this sample. The CDR3 sequence is CASSPDRDSYNEQFF. The DNA for the CDR3 is TGTGCCAGTAGTCCTGACAGGGACTCCTACAATGAGCAGTTCTTC. The chain is built from TRBV19 and TRBJ2-1; TRBD1 matches 7 bases. In germline, CDR1 is LNHDA, CDR2 SQIVND (reference sequence). The CDR3 has 15 amino acids. J was trimmed by 0 bases and V by 5 bases; bases with no gene match: 4.

DNA of the CDR3: TGTGCCAGCAGCTTAGGTGATGTGGCATATAGCAATCAGCCCCAGCATTTT. This codes for CASSLGDVAYSNQPQHF. The chain employs TRBV7-9 and TRBJ1-5; D unclear. V was trimmed by 1 base and J by 0 bases, leaving 13 bases between them. Germline V gene lookup returns CDR1 SEHNR and CDR2 FQNEAQ (reference sequence). This CDR3 contains 17 residues.

The chain is built from TRBV6-1 and TRBJ2-1, with 8 positions matching TRBD2. Per germline, CDR1 MNHNS and CDR2 SASEGT. CDR3 size: 15 residues. V trimming: 3 bases; J trimming: 8 bases; junction bases outside the gene matches: 9. In DNA form, the CDR3 reads TGTGCCAGCAGTGATGACGGGAGGGCCTTGGATGAGCAGTTCTTC. Protein sequence: CASSDDGRALDEQFF.

The chain has TRBV19 and TRBJ1-5; D remains ambiguous. The CDR3 contains 14 residues. Germline V gene data show CDR1 as LNHDA and CDR2 as SQIVND (reference sequence). Trimming took off 3 bases at V and 6 bases at J, with 12 bases between the two ends. The CDR3 bases are TGTGCCAGTAGTATCGTCGAGGTTGGTCAGCCCCAGCATTTT. It is translated as CASSIVEVGQPQHF.

For this clone: Different DNA sequences within this sample yield the same CDR3. The chain has TRBV19 and TRBJ2-7; TRBD1 agrees at 8 bases. There are 11 residues in the CDR3. Germline V lookup: CDR1 LNHDA, CDR2 SQIVND (reference sequence). V lost 8 bases and J lost 3; bases outside the gene matches: 0. The CDR3 bases are TGTGCCAGTGGACAGGGCTACGAGCAGTACTTC. It encodes CASGQGYEQYF.

This chain links TRBV6-4 with TRBJ2-4; maybe TRBD1 (5 bases). V lost 3 bases, J lost 3 bases, and 12 bases lay in between. This CDR3 contains 15 residues. The germline gives CDR1 MRHNA, CDR2 SNTAGT. CDR3 coding DNA: TGTGCCAGCAGTGAGGTCCAGGGCAGCAAAAACATTCAGTACTTC. It is translated as CASSEVQGSKNIQYF.